Each of the 28 T cell receptor beta chains below was sequenced from the same sample in a study of shared clonotypes between healthy human individuals. Assay used: immunoSEQ multiplex PCR; TCRdb lists only in-frame clones, some missing. The table shows roughly 2,500,000 clones, with 80% to 95% occurring only once. Sequencing was performed on naive CD4+ T cells from PBMCs. The subset is: CD45RA+ positively selected. These TCRs come from a man aged 18-30 years in good health. Some clones in this sample may be carry-over from other donors' samples.

This clone was observed a single time. The identical CDR3 is also encoded by other nucleotide sequences in the sample. The chain links TRBV15 to TRBJ2-7, with 8 bases identical to TRBD1. Germline lookup yields CDR1 LNHNV and CDR2 YYDKDF (reference sequence). CDR3 length equals 15 residues. Unmatched junction bases numbered 8, after V lost 3 bases and J lost 4 bases. The CDR3 DNA sequence: TGTGCCACCAGCAGGGGTGGGACAGGCTCTTACGAGCAGTACTTC. Amino acid sequence: CATSRGGTGSYEQYF.

V usage is TRBV19 and J usage is TRBJ2-4; tentative D call: TRBD1 (6 bases). The CDR3 has 14 residues. The V end was cut by 6 bases, the J end by 2 bases, with 11 bases between. Germline CDR1 and CDR2: LNHDA and SQIVND (reference sequence). The CDR3 spells CASSDRSTKNIQYF. CDR3 DNA: TGTGCCAGTAGCGACAGGAGTACCAAAAACATTCAGTACTTC.

J is TRBJ2-7 and V is TRBV28, with D tentatively TRBD1 or TRBD2 (5 bases each). The V gene's germline CDR1 is MDHEN and CDR2 SYDVKM. The length of the CDR3 is 15 residues. The V and J ends lost 0 bases and 1 base respectively, with 10 bases between them. Written as DNA, the CDR3 is TGTGCCAGCAGTTTATGGGAGAGGGGTTCCTACGAGCAGTACTTC. It codes for CASSLWERGSYEQYF.

The genes are TRBV28 and TRBJ1-1; D is perhaps TRBD1 (5 bases). The ends were cut back, 8 bases at V and 0 bases at J, with 16 bases in the middle. This CDR3 has 15 residues. Germline V CDR1 and CDR2: MDHEN, SYDVKM. CDR3 DNA: TGTGCCAGCCACGGGGAAAGACAGTTGAACACTGAAGCTTTCTTT. Translation gives CASHGERQLNTEAFF.

The chain employs TRBV9 and TRBJ1-3; D gene unclear. The V gene's germline CDR1 is SGDLS and CDR2 YYNGEE. Deletions cut 3 bases from V and 4 bases from J, with 14 bases between. The CDR3 runs 15 residues. CDR3 residues: CASSGTWQLGNTIYF. CDR3 in DNA: TGTGCCAGCAGCGGAACTTGGCAGCTCGGAAACACCATATATTTT.

The CDR3 spells CASIRPGLVYEQYF. The CDR3 region has the DNA TGTGCCAGCATCCGTCCGGGACTAGTTTACGAGCAGTACTTC. The J gene is TRBJ2-7, the V gene TRBV28; 8 bases are shared with TRBD2. Unmatched junction bases numbered 9, after V lost 7 bases and J lost 4 bases. CDR3 length equals 14 residues. Germline CDR1 MDHEN, CDR2 SYDVKM.

The chain recombines TRBV5-4 with TRBJ1-1, with 8 nucleotides matching TRBD1. With 3 bases clipped from V and 4 bases from J, the junction kept 8 bases outside the gene matches. The germline V gene has CDR1 SGHNT and CDR2 YYREEE (reference sequence). CDR3 size: 15 residues. The CDR3 DNA reads TGTGCCAGCAGCTCGCGGACAGGGTTAAGCACTGAAGCTTTCTTT. Translated: CASSSRTGLSTEAFF.

This chain connects TRBV11-3 to TRBJ2-5, with D possibly being TRBD1 or TRBD2 (7 bases each). Trimming took off 1 base at V and 0 bases at J, with 12 bases between the two ends. Germline assignment: CDR1 SGHNT and CDR2 YENEEA. There are 16 residues in the CDR3. As DNA, the CDR3 is TGTGCCAGCAGCTTAGGGGGGGGACAGTACCAAGAGACCCAGTACTTC. It encodes CASSLGGGQYQETQYF.

V gene TRBV2 combines with J gene TRBJ2-2, with D hard to call. Per the germline V gene, CDR1 is SNHLY and CDR2 is FYNNEI. V lost 6 bases, J lost 9 bases, and 8 bases lay in between. The CDR3 loop spans 11 amino acids. CDR3 region: CASSPHRELFF. The CDR3, as DNA: TGTGCCAGCAGCCCCCACAGGGAGCTGTTTTTT.

This clone was detected only a few times. Other nucleotide sequences in the sample specify the same CDR3. The chain uses TRBV6-5 and TRBJ2-7, with 10 bases identical to TRBD1. The CDR3 has 15 amino acids. V trimming: 6 bases; J trimming: 1 base; junction bases outside the gene matches: 6. Germline CDR1 is MNHEY and CDR2 is SVGAGI. The CDR3 reads CASSHRDRGSYEQYF. The CDR3 DNA is TGTGCCAGCAGCCACCGGGACAGGGGTTCCTACGAGCAGTACTTC.

This clone was detected a few times. The sample carries other DNA sequences with the same CDR3. CDR3 DNA sequence: TGTGCCAGCAGCGTAGGACAGGGGAACTACGAGCAGTACTTC. Its protein is CASSVGQGNYEQYF. The chain recombines TRBV9 with TRBJ2-7; 8 bases match TRBD1. Germline CDR1 reads SGDLS; CDR2 reads YYNGEE. With 0 bases clipped from V and 3 bases from J, the junction kept 2 bases outside the gene matches. This CDR3 comprises 14 residues. Variable domain in full (rest from reference TRBV9 and TRBJ2-7): DSGVTQTPKHLITATGQRVTLRCSPRSGDLSVYWYQQSLDQGLQFLIQYYNGEERAKGNILERFSAQQFPDLHSELNLSSLELGDSALYFCASSVGQGNYEQYFGPGTRLTVT.

This clone was found a few times. The V call is TRBV20-1, the J call TRBJ1-1; D not resolved. V lost 3 bases to trimming and J lost 11 bases, with 10 bases between them. CDR1 DFQATT and CDR2 SNEGSKA come from the germline V gene (reference sequence). The length of the CDR3 is 10 residues. Here the CDR3 DNA reads TGCAGTGCTAGCCTAATGGGTGCTTTCTTT. Its protein product is CSASLMGAFF.

This clone was counted only a few times. This chain joins TRBV7-9 and TRBJ1-1; D is perhaps TRBD1 (6 bases). Germline CDR1 SEHNR, CDR2 FQNEAQ (reference sequence). The CDR3 covers 14 residues. V was shortened by 3 bases and J by 1 base, with 9 bases between the two germline ends. DNA of the CDR3: TGTGCCAGCAGCTTTGGACAGCAGAACACTGAAGCTTTCTTT. The encoded protein is CASSFGQQNTEAFF.

The chain uses TRBV23-1 and TRBJ2-7, with a weak D call TRBD2 (7 bases). TRBV23-1 is reported as an ORF; its role is uncertain. V dropped 0 bases and J dropped 2 bases, with 14 bases sitting between them. The CDR3 is made up of 16 amino acids. CDR3 residues: CASSQSRGAGAYEQYF. CDR3 DNA: TGCGCCAGCAGTCAATCCCGGGGGGCGGGGGCCTACGAGCAGTACTTC.

The chain employs TRBV10-3 and TRBJ1-6; no firm D call. Per the germline V gene, CDR1 is ENHRY and CDR2 is SYGVKD. There are 13 residues in the CDR3. The V end lost 2 bases, the J end lost 10 bases, and 9 bases lay between the germline ends. CDR3 in amino acids: CAISEVEGSPLHF. The DNA of the CDR3 is TGTGCCATCAGTGAGGTGGAGGGCTCACCCCTCCACTTT.

The chain uses TRBV4-2 and TRBJ2-3, with D perhaps being TRBD1 or TRBD2 (5 bases each). The V gene lost 0 bases and the J gene lost 2 bases, with 12 bases spanning the gap. The CDR3 runs to 16 residues. Germline V gene data show CDR1 as LGHNA and CDR2 as YNFKEQ. CDR3 DNA sequence: TGTGCCAGCAGCCAAGATTCGGGACGGGCCACAGATACGCAGTATTTT. The encoded protein is CASSQDSGRATDTQYF.

The V call is TRBV10-1, the J call TRBJ2-4; no clear D gene. Deletions cut 2 bases from V and 8 bases from J, with 10 bases between. The CDR3 length is 13 residues. The germline V gene has CDR1 WNHNN and CDR2 SYGVQD (reference sequence). The CDR3, as DNA: TGCGCCAGCAGTGAGAACCATGGGGACATTCAGTACTTC. As protein: CASSENHGDIQYF.

The chain is built from TRBV7-9 and TRBJ1-2, with 7 bases lining up with TRBD1. There are 15 residues in the CDR3. V shed 4 bases, J shed 4 bases, and the junction held 9 bases outside the gene matches. Per the germline V gene, CDR1 is SEHNR and CDR2 is FQNEAQ (reference sequence). The DNA for the CDR3 is TGTGCCAGCAGCTACTCGGGACAGCGCGGCTATGGCTACACCTTC. This encodes CASSYSGQRGYGYTF.

The chain links TRBV7-2 to TRBJ2-7, with D perhaps matching TRBD1 (6 bases). Trimming pared 2 bases from V and 0 bases from J, leaving 14 bases between. The V gene's germline CDR1 is SGHTA and CDR2 FQGNSA. The CDR3 runs 16 residues. CDR3: CASSLRGRGSSYEQYF. In nucleotides, the CDR3 is TGTGCCAGCAGCTTACGAGGCAGGGGAAGCTCCTACGAGCAGTACTTC.

The CDR3 DNA follows: TGTGCCATCAGCTTTAGCGGGAGGTCGGCCGGGGAGCTGTTTTTT. This sequence encodes CAISFSGRSAGELFF. The chain has TRBV10-3 and TRBJ2-2, with 10 bases identical to TRBD2. The germline V gene has CDR1 ENHRY and CDR2 SYGVKD. This CDR3 is built from 15 residues. With V trimmed by 6 bases and J by 6 bases, 7 bases remained unmatched.

The chain combines TRBV7-3 with TRBJ2-3, with D perhaps given as TRBD1 or TRBD2 (7 bases each). In germline, CDR1 is SGHTA, CDR2 FQGTGA. CDR3 length: 14 amino acids. Trimming cost V 2 bases and J 4 bases, with 10 bases left between them. As DNA, the CDR3 is TGTGCCAGCAGCTTAGGGAGGGGGCCAGATACGCAGTATTTT. Its translation is CASSLGRGPDTQYF. The variable domain in full, with the rest retrieved from reference TRBV7-3 and TRBJ2-3, is GAGVSQTPSNKVTEKGKYVELRCDPISGHTALYWYRQSLGQGPEFLIYFQGTGAADDSGLPNDRFFAVRPEGSVSTLKIQRTERGDSAVYLCASSLGRGPDTQYFGPGTRLTVL.

CDR3 DNA sequence: TGTGCCAGCAGATCTGGTGGAGGAGGCTCACCCCTCCACTTT. Translated, it gives CASRSGGGGSPLHF. The chain uses TRBV6-5 and TRBJ1-6; no reliable D call. Trimming pared 6 bases from V and 10 bases from J, leaving 16 bases between. Germline V lookup: CDR1 MNHEY, CDR2 SVGAGI. The CDR3 has 14 residues.

The J gene is TRBJ2-2, the V gene TRBV7-3, with D uncertain. Germline CDR1 SGHTA, CDR2 FQGTGA. This CDR3 spans 14 amino acids. The ends were cut back, 2 bases at V and 5 bases at J, with 9 bases in the middle. The CDR3 DNA is TGTGCCAGCAGCTTACTCCCACAGACCGGGGAGCTGTTTTTT. It is translated as CASSLLPQTGELFF.

V usage is TRBV11-2 and J usage is TRBJ2-1; tentatively, D is TRBD2 (5 bases). Germline V gene data show CDR1 as SGHAT and CDR2 as FQNNGV. Trimming took 1 base from V and 6 from J, leaving 13 bases between them. The CDR3 length is 15 residues. The CDR3: CASSLVVRRVNEQFF. CDR3 DNA: TGTGCCAGCAGCTTAGTAGTGCGGCGGGTCAATGAGCAGTTCTTC.

This clone was detected only a few times. The rearrangement links TRBV30 to TRBJ1-4, with TRBD1 as a possible D gene (6 bases). In germline, CDR1 is GTSNPN, CDR2 SVGIG (reference sequence). The CDR3 length is 14 residues. V lost 2 bases to trimming and J lost 8 bases, with 15 bases between them. The CDR3 DNA reads TGTGCCTGGAGTTTCAACGACAGGAACGAAAAACTGTTTTTT. Protein product: CAWSFNDRNEKLFF.

The chain links TRBV10-3 to TRBJ2-5, with D tentatively TRBD1 or TRBD2 (5 bases each). Trimming pared 3 bases from V and 5 bases from J, leaving 13 bases between. This CDR3 is built from 14 residues. The germline V gene has CDR1 ENHRY and CDR2 SYGVKD. In nucleotides, the CDR3 is TGTGCCATCAGTGATCGGGGCAGAGGGGAGACCCAGTACTTC. Its protein product is CAISDRGRGETQYF.

In nucleotides, the CDR3 is TGTGCCAGCAGTTTCGACTACACAGATACGCAGTATTTT. Translation gives CASSFDYTDTQYF. The rearrangement joins TRBV6-5 to TRBJ2-3; perhaps TRBD2 as D (5 bases). The CDR3 length is 13 residues. V lost 4 bases to trimming and J lost 2 bases, with 7 bases between them. CDR1 and CDR2 (germline): MNHEY, SVGAGI.

This chain connects TRBV18 to TRBJ2-3, with TRBD2 identical over 9 bases. CDR3 length: 16 residues. The germline V gene encodes CDR1 KGHSH and CDR2 LQKENI. V lost 3 bases to trimming and J lost 6 bases; unmatched junction nucleotides: 10. The CDR3 sequence is CASSPGLAARGDTQYF. The CDR3 DNA reads TGTGCCAGCTCACCGGGACTAGCCGCGCGGGGGGATACGCAGTATTTT. Supplemented by reference TRBV18 and TRBJ2-3, the full variable domain reads NAGVMQNPRHLVRRRGQEARLRCSPMKGHSHVYWYRQLPEEGLKFMVYLQKENIIDESGMPKERFSAEFPKEGPSILRIQQVVRGDSAAYFCASSPGLAARGDTQYFGPGTRLTVL.